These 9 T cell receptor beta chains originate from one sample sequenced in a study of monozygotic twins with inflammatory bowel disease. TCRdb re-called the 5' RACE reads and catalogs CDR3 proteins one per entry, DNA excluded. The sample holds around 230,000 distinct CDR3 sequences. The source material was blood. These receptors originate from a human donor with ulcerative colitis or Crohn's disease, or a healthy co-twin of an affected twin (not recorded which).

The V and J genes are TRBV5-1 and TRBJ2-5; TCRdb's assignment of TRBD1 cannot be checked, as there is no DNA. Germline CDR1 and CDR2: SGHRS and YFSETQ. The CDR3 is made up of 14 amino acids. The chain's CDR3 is CASSTGWIMETQYF.

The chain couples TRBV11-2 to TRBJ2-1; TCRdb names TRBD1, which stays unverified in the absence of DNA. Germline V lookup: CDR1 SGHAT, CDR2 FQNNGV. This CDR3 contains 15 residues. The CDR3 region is CASSLPTPRGNEQFF.

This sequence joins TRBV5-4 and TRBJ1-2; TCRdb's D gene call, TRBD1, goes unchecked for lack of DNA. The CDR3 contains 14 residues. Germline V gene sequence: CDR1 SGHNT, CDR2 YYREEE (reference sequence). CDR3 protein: CASNPGRGNYGYTF. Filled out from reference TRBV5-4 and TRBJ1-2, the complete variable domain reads ETGVTQSPTHLIKTRGQQVTLRCSSQSGHNTVSWYQQALGQGPQFIFQYYREEENGRGNFPPRFSGLQFPNYSSELNVNALELDDSALYLCASNPGRGNYGYTFGSGTRLTVV.

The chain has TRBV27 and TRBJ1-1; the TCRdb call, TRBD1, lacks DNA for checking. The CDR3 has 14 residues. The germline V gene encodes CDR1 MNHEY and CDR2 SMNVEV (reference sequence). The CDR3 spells CASKPIRGHPEAFF.

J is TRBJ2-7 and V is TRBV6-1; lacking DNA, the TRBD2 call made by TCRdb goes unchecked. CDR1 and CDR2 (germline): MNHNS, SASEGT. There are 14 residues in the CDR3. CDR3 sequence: CASARTSGSYEQYF.

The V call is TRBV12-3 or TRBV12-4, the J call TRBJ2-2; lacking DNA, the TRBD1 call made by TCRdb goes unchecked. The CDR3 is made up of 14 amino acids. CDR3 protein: CASSFGGVNGELFF.

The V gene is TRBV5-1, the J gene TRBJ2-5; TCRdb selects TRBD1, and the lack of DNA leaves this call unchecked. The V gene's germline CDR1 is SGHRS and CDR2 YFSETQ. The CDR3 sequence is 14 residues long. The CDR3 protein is CASGTALAGETQYF. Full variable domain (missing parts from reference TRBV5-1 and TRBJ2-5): KAGVTQTPRYLIKTRGQQVTLSCSPISGHRSVSWYQQTPGQGLQFLFEYFSETQRNKGNFPGRFSGRQFSNSRSEMNVSTLELGDSALYLCASGTALAGETQYFGPGTRLLVL.

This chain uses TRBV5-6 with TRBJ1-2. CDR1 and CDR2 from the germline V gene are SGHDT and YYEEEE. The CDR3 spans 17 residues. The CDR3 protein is CASSFLEVPLTNYGYTF.

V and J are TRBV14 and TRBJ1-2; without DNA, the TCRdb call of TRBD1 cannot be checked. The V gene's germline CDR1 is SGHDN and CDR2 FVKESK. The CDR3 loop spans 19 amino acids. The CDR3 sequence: CASSQESGPFGRVDYGYTF.